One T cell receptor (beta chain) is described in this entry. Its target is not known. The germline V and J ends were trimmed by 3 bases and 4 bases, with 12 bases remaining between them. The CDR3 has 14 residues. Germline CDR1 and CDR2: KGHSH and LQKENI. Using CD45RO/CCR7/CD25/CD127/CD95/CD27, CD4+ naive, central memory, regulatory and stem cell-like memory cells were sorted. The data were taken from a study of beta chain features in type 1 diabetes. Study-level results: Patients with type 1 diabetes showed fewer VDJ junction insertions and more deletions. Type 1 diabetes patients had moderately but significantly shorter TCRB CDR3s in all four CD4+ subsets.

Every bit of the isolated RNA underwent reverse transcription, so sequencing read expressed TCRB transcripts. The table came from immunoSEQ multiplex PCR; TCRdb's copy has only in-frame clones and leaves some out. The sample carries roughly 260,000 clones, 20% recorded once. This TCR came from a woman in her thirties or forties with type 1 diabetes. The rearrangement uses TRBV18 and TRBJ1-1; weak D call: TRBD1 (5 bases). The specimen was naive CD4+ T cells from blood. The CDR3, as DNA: TGTGCCAGCTCACCCCGCGGGGACGCCACTGAAGCTTTCTTT. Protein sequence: CASSPRGDATEAFF.